A single sample is the source of the 8 T cell receptor beta chains below, sequenced in a study of T cells in Graves' hyperthyroidism and ophthalmopathy. What was amplified from RNA transcripts were TCR beta CDR3 regions. TCR CDR3 regions were first amplified by RT-PCR with HTBI primers. In TCRdb, the multiplex PCR reads were re-called with MiXCR into one record per CDR3 protein. The data contain hundreds of thousands of distinct CDR3 sequences, 11% to 15% of them singletons. Input material: blood. Receptors were obtained from a man aged 45-65 years with Graves' ophthalmopathy.

Notes on this clonotype: This may be a read error: a much more frequent sequence differs by one nucleotide. This chain joins TRBV9 and TRBJ2-1, with 8 bases identical to TRBD2. The germline V gene has CDR1 SGDLS and CDR2 YYNGEE. The CDR3 covers 12 residues. V was clipped by 10 bases and J by 10 bases; unmatched bases: 10. The DNA for the CDR3 is TGTGCCTCCCAGAGGACTAGCCGAGAGCAGTTCTTC. Amino acids: CASQRTSREQFF.

The table lists this clonotype with many counts. The J gene is TRBJ2-3, the V gene TRBV12-3 or TRBV12-4; 7 bases agree with TRBD1. After removal of 5 bases from V and 5 bases from J, the junction contained 10 bases not matched to a gene. This CDR3 contains 15 residues. CDR3 sequence (DNA): TGTGCCAGCAGTCCCGACAGGGTACGAATAGATACGCAGTATTTT. Protein: CASSPDRVRIDTQYF.

This clonotype was counted ten times or more. V is TRBV20-1 and J is TRBJ2-1; perhaps TRBD1 as D (5 bases). The CDR3 sequence is 13 residues long. The V and J ends lost 2 bases and 5 bases respectively, with 10 bases between them. The germline CDR1 and CDR2 sequences are DFQATT and SNEGSKA (reference sequence). The CDR3 nucleotides read TGCAGTGCTAGACAGGGATCGAACAATGAGCAGTTCTTC. Amino acid sequence: CSARQGSNNEQFF.

Of note for this clonotype: This may be a read error: a much more frequent sequence differs by one nucleotide. The V call is TRBV5-5, the J call TRBJ2-3; D is undetermined. The CDR3 length is 14 residues. Germline V CDR1 and CDR2: SGHKS, YYEKEE (reference sequence). CDR3 DNA sequence: TGTGCCAGCAGCTTGGTCCGGAGCACAGATTCGCAGTATTTT. Its protein product is CASSLVRSTDSQYF.

This clonotype was seen only a few times. This chain uses TRBV27 with TRBJ1-2, with D unclear. The length of the CDR3 is 13 residues. The V end lost 6 bases, the J end lost 6 bases, and 14 bases lay between the germline ends. Germline loops: CDR1 MNHEY, CDR2 SMNVEV (reference sequence). The CDR3 protein is CASSTTGSDGYTF. The DNA for the CDR3 is TGTGCCAGCAGCACCACGGGGTCTGATGGCTACACCTTC.

This clonotype was recorded at least ten times. The chain joins TRBV28 to TRBJ2-7; D is uncertain. Germline assignment: CDR1 MDHEN and CDR2 SYDVKM. This CDR3 is built from 16 residues. Trimming took off 1 base at V and 0 bases at J, with 13 bases between the two ends. The CDR3 DNA sequence: TGTGCCAGCAGTTTATCTGCGGCGATGAGCTCCTACGAGCAGTACTTC. It encodes CASSLSAAMSSYEQYF.

A few counts support this clonotype. The chain links TRBV29-1 to TRBJ1-2; unclear D gene. Trimming pared 3 bases from V and 3 bases from J, leaving 8 bases between. The CDR3 sequence is 12 residues long. CDR1 is SQVTM and CDR2 is ANQGSEA in the germline V gene. CDR3 loop: CSVDSTDYGYTF. CDR3 DNA: TGCAGCGTTGACTCAACTGACTATGGCTACACCTTC.

This clonotype was counted ten times or more. The chain couples TRBV7-9 to TRBJ1-5; maybe TRBD1 (6 bases). V lost 3 bases and J 0 bases, leaving 18 bases between the germline ends. Germline V CDR1 and CDR2: SEHNR, FQNEAQ (reference sequence). The CDR3 covers 18 residues. CDR3: CASSFGWAGDNSNQPQHF. The CDR3 nucleotides read TGTGCCAGCAGCTTCGGGTGGGCAGGGGATAATAGCAATCAGCCCCAGCATTTT.